These 2 T cell receptor beta chains were all obtained from the same sample, sequenced in a study of OX40 agonist ivuxolimab in advanced cancers. Data came from immunoSEQ multiplex PCR; TCRdb stores just in-frame clones and leaves some out. The profile shows 90,000 or so clones, about 87% of them singletons. This material consisted of CD4+ or CD8+ T cells sorted from blood, taken in a trial of the OX40 agonist ivuxolimab. These receptors all come from an adult with an advanced solid tumor such as melanoma, head and neck, liver or kidney cancer.

This chain joins TRBV7-2 and TRBJ1-6; D is undetermined. V lost 1 base and J lost 7, with 8 bases in between. This CDR3 comprises 14 residues. CDR1 SGHTA and CDR2 FQGNSA come from the germline V gene. CDR3: CASSLDPRNSPLHF. The DNA for the CDR3 is TGTGCCAGCAGCTTAGACCCACGGAATTCACCCCTCCACTTT.

The rearrangement uses TRBV21-1 and TRBJ2-7; the table's TRBD2 call for D was not verified on the DNA. TRBV21-1 is tagged as a pseudogene. CDR3 length: 9 amino acids. The CDR3 reads CASLYEQYF. In DNA, the CDR3 is TGTGCCAGCCTATACGAGCAGTACTTC.